Listed below are T cell receptor beta chains from one sample, sequenced in a study of cytotoxic CD8 clonotypes in ibrutinib-treated CLL. This table comes from immunoSEQ multiplex PCR, and its TCRdb copy is limited to in-frame clones, with some not included. The table lists roughly 180,000 clones, about 80% of them singletons, with about 4.5% in the top ten. Here the sequenced sample was PBMCs, taken after 24 months of ibrutinib treatment. The source is a human donor with chronic lymphocytic leukemia. CDR3s include the opening cysteine and the closing phenylalanine or tryptophan. D genes are given only for firm matches. Size is stated for part of the rows, as once, few or many counts, or as a class when the clone is expanded.

once	-	TRBJ1-6	TRBV29-1	TGCAGCGTTGCCGGGGGAGGGAATTCACCCCTCCACTTT	CSVAGGGNSPLHF
-	-	TRBJ2-1	TRBV7-9	TGTGCCAGCAGTCAAACAGGGAGTCGGGGAGAATTCTACAATGAGCAGTTCTTC	CASSQTGSRGEFYNEQFF
-	-	TRBJ1-1	TRBV9	TGTGCCAGCGGCATCTTTTCAGGGATCGCCACTGAAGCTTTCTTT	CASGIFSGIATEAFF
-	-	TRBJ1-1	TRBV7-8	TGTGCCAGCAGCTCAAGACCCGACACTGAAGCTTTCTTT	CASSSRPDTEAFF
once	TRBD1	TRBJ2-2	TRBV11-2	TGTGCCAGCAGATCCGGGACAGGGGAGACCGGGGAGCTGTTTTTT	CASRSGTGETGELFF
-	TRBD2	TRBJ2-7	TRBV6-6	TGTGCCAGCAGTTCGACTAGCGGGAGAGCTTCCTACGAGCAGTACTTC	CASSSTSGRASYEQYF
-	-	TRBJ2-2	TRBV7-3	TGTGCCAGCAGCCTCCAACCCGGGGAGCTGTTTTTT	CASSLQPGELFF
-	-	TRBJ2-5	TRBV14	TGTGCCAGCAGCACAGACGAACAGGGACGTCGAGAGACCCAGTACTTC	CASSTDEQGRRETQYF
-	-	TRBJ1-2	TRBV7-9	TGTGCCAGCAGCTTACCATCGAAAGCCTCCCGCACCTTC	CASSLPSKASRTF
-	-	TRBJ2-2	TRBV5-1	TGCGCCAGCAGCCCCCCCAGAGGTAGCACCGGGGAGCTGTTTTTT	CASSPPRGSTGELFF
-	-	TRBJ2-1	TRBV28	TGTGCCAGCAGTCCCGGGAGAGTGAGTGAGCAGTTCTTC	CASSPGRVSEQFF
few	TRBD1	TRBJ2-5	TRBV7-9	TGTGCCAGCAGCCCTCGGGACAGGGAAAAGACCCAGTACTTC	CASSPRDREKTQYF
-	TRBD1	TRBJ1-1	TRBV6-1	TGTGCCAGCAGTGGCTCTTGGACAGGACGTACTGAAGCTTTCTTT	CASSGSWTGRTEAFF
-	-	TRBJ1-1	TRBV5-1	TGCGCCAGCAGCTTGTGGGGAATGAACACTGAAGCTTTCTTT	CASSLWGMNTEAFF
-	-	TRBJ1-4	TRBV28	TGTGCCAGCAGTTCTGGGCGGGCCGCGGGTCGGGAAAAACTGTTTTTT	CASSSGRAAGREKLFF